This T cell receptor beta chain was identified in a study of CD8 T cells in ankylosing spondylitis. General study points: Characteristic, it appeared, of ankylosing spondylitis blood was a TCR beta motif of about eight highly homologous variants. Reported data indicate significant enrichment of disease-linked clones within matched ankylosing spondylitis synovial fluid. Before this, some motif variants had been reported in reactive arthritis synovial fluid and blood.

The table lists this clonotype with many counts. Its antigen is not known. One entry per CDR3 protein, called by TCRdb with MiXCR from the 5' RACE reads. The data contain approximately 540,000 distinct CDR3 sequences, over 9.5% of them seen just once; the ten biggest clones take up 6.8%. Germline V gives CDR1 SGHTA, CDR2 FQGNSA. Unmatched junction bases numbered 1, after V lost 5 bases and J lost 4 bases. The length of the CDR3 is 12 residues. The V call is TRBV7-2, the J call TRBJ2-7, with 8 bases fitting TRBD1. The receptor was isolated from a male donor with ankylosing spondylitis. The sequenced material came from blood, either unsorted or a sorted T cell fraction (not recorded which). The CDR3 here is CASSGQGYEQYF. The CDR3 DNA reads TGTGCCAGCAGCGGACAGGGATACGAGCAGTACTTC. Filled out from reference TRBV7-2 and TRBJ2-7, the complete variable domain reads GAGVSQSPSNKVTEKGKDVELRCDPISGHTALYWYRQSLGQGLEFLIYFQGNSAPDKSGLPSDRFSAERTGGSVSTLTIQRTQQEDSAVYLCASSGQGYEQYFGPGTRLTVT.